This TCR beta chain appears in the sequencing data of a study of cytomegalovirus exposure and HLA in healthy donors. Study findings and constraints: A further, later analysis showed that HLA-associated TCR beta chains (compared with equally common others) were more clonally expanded.

The CDR3 sequence is 14 residues long. V lost 9 bases to trimming and J lost 0 bases; unmatched junction nucleotides: 4. The germline V gene has CDR1 LNHDA and CDR2 SQIVND (reference sequence). Details on this clone: What it binds is not known.

With 60 Vbeta and 13 Jbeta primers, the PCR was carried out. Per the study methods: An analysis performed later counted 81 million or so unique TCR beta chains (approximately 10 million of them shared). Using immunoSEQ multiplex PCR, the repertoire was profiled, and TCRdb retains in-frame clones only, with some absent. That table supplies the V and J calls and clone size; D and trimming were determined from the DNA. This repertoire shows around 95,000 clones, 74% found once; its top ten account for 1.8%. The TCR originated in a male donor in good health and CMV-seronegative. This chain uses TRBV19 with TRBJ1-5; 8 nucleotides agree with TRBD1. Sequenced input: PBMCs. The CDR3 region is CASQDRVSNQPQHF. CDR3 sequence (DNA): TGTGCCAGCCAGGACAGGGTTAGCAATCAGCCCCAGCATTTT.